Each of the 14 T cell receptor beta chains below was sequenced from the same sample in a study of blood T cell repertoires in COVID-19. Data came from immunoSEQ multiplex PCR; TCRdb stores just in-frame clones and leaves some out. Among around 300,000 clones listed, roughly 89% were seen once. Sequenced sample: peripheral blood. These receptors came from a man aged 50 to 60 with acute or convalescent COVID-19.

The chain recombines TRBV5-1 with TRBJ1-2; 7 bases align to TRBD1. The germline CDR1 and CDR2 sequences are SGHRS and YFSETQ. V dropped 7 bases and J dropped 2; count of bases not matched to a gene: 8. The CDR3 runs to 14 residues. The CDR3 nucleotides are TGCGCCAGCCGAACCGCACAGGGGAACTATGGCTACACCTTC. Its translation: CASRTAQGNYGYTF.

This clone was observed a single time. The V call is TRBV6-5, the J call TRBJ2-5; the match to TRBD1 covers 10 bases. Germline V gene data show CDR1 as MNHEY and CDR2 as SVGAGI. The V gene end was trimmed by 6 bases and the J gene end by 2 bases; junction bases not matched to a gene: 3. This CDR3 is built from 14 residues. The CDR3 DNA is TGTGCCAGCAGCCCGGGACAGGGGCAAGAGACCCAGTACTTC. Translating it yields CASSPGQGQETQYF.

The genes are TRBV2 and TRBJ1-6, with D possibly being TRBD1 (5 bases). The CDR3 extends over 13 amino acids. V lost 3 bases and J lost 8, with 8 bases in between. From germline, CDR1 is SNHLY and CDR2 FYNNEI. For the CDR3, the DNA is TGTGCCAGCAGTGATGACAGCCATTCACCCCTCCACTTT. Amino acid sequence: CASSDDSHSPLHF.

The chain recombines TRBV30 with TRBJ1-1, with D hard to call. Germline CDR1 and CDR2: GTSNPN and SVGIG (reference sequence). This CDR3 spans 12 amino acids. The V and J ends lost 5 bases and 1 base respectively, with 8 bases between them. CDR3 DNA: TGTGCCTGGGGACGGTCGAACACTGAAGCTTTCTTT. It yields the protein CAWGRSNTEAFF.

This sequence joins TRBV5-1 and TRBJ1-4, with D possibly matching TRBD1 (6 bases). The CDR3 loop spans 14 amino acids. Germline CDR1 and CDR2: SGHRS and YFSETQ. V lost 0 bases, J lost 5 bases, and 8 bases lay in between. This CDR3 is CASSLGTENEKLFF. The CDR3 nucleotides read TGCGCCAGCAGCTTGGGGACAGAAAATGAAAAACTGTTTTTT.

The chain combines TRBV5-4 with TRBJ2-5; the D gene is possibly TRBD1 (6 bases). V lost 4 bases and J lost 3, with 13 bases in between. This CDR3 has 14 amino acids. Germline loops: CDR1 SGHNT, CDR2 YYREEE (reference sequence). Here the CDR3 DNA reads TGTGCCAGCAGCCTGGTGGGGACAAAAGAGACCCAGTACTTC. Amino acids: CASSLVGTKETQYF.

The V and J genes are TRBV30 and TRBJ1-5; 9 positions agree with TRBD1. Unmatched junction bases numbered 5, after V lost 8 bases and J lost 0 bases. Germline V gene data show CDR1 as GTSNPN and CDR2 as SVGIG (reference sequence). The CDR3 has 14 residues. In nucleotides, the CDR3 is TGTGCCCTAAAGACAGGGGGTAGCAATCAGCCCCAGCATTTT. Encoded protein: CALKTGGSNQPQHF.

The rearrangement joins TRBV3-1 (or the pseudogene TRBV3-2) to TRBJ1-3; D not certain. Trimming pared 4 bases from V and 0 bases from J, leaving 7 bases between. The CDR3 sequence is 14 residues long. Germline V gives CDR1 LGHDT, CDR2 YNNKEL (reference sequence). Written as DNA, the CDR3 is TGTGCCAGCAGCCTCACTCACTCTGGAAACACCATATATTTT. Translation: CASSLTHSGNTIYF.

The CDR3 DNA sequence: TGTGCCAGCCGACCACTAGCGGGGGGGCCGAGTTCTGTTCTCGCTGCGTTCTTC. Translating it yields CASRPLAGGPSSVLAAFF. V and J are TRBV19 and TRBJ2-1; 13 bases fit TRBD2. Germline V gives CDR1 LNHDA, CDR2 SQIVND (reference sequence). Trimming at V came to 9 bases and at J to 15 bases, leaving 26 bases not matched to a gene. The CDR3 loop spans 18 amino acids.

The chain uses TRBV5-4 and TRBJ2-7; 7 nucleotides agree with TRBD1. The J segment lost 1 base and the V segment lost 4 bases, leaving 5 bases of the junction unmatched. CDR1 and CDR2 (germline): SGHNT, YYREEE (reference sequence). The CDR3 loop spans 14 amino acids. The CDR3 DNA reads TGTGCCAGCAGCCCCGCGACAGGGTCCTACGAGCAGTACTTC. It encodes CASSPATGSYEQYF. The full variable domain, its missing parts supplied by reference TRBV5-4 and TRBJ2-7, is ETGVTQSPTHLIKTRGQQVTLRCSSQSGHNTVSWYQQALGQGPQFIFQYYREEENGRGNFPPRFSGLQFPNYSSELNVNALELDDSALYLCASSPATGSYEQYFGPGTRLTVT.

The rearrangement uses TRBV24-1 and TRBJ2-7; TRBD2 matches 7 bases. The V gene end was trimmed by 6 bases and the J gene end by 4 bases; junction bases not matched to a gene: 8. The V gene's germline CDR1 is KGHDR and CDR2 SFDVKD. CDR3 size: 14 residues. In DNA, the CDR3 is TGTGCCACCAGTCCCGGGGAGGGGTCTTACGAGCAGTACTTC. Amino acid sequence: CATSPGEGSYEQYF.

This clone was recorded at least ten times. V and J are TRBV19 and TRBJ1-2; D is unclear. V lost 3 bases, J lost 4 bases, and 9 bases lay in between. CDR3 length: 13 residues. Germline CDR1 is LNHDA and CDR2 is SQIVND (reference sequence). The CDR3: CASSIFSGYGYTF. The CDR3 DNA reads TGTGCCAGTAGTATTTTTTCGGGCTATGGCTACACCTTC.

The chain recombines TRBV18 with TRBJ1-2; 7 nucleotides match TRBD1. After removal of 2 bases from V and 4 bases from J, the junction contained 7 bases not matched to a gene. In germline, CDR1 is KGHSH, CDR2 LQKENI. This CDR3 has 15 residues. The CDR3 protein is CASSPGGTEIYGYTF. The CDR3, as DNA: TGTGCCAGCTCACCAGGGGGGACAGAGATCTATGGCTACACCTTC.

CDR3: CAWSATGGYNEQFF. CDR3 bases: TGTGCCTGGAGTGCGACAGGGGGTTACAATGAGCAGTTCTTC. The chain has TRBV30 and TRBJ2-1; 9 nucleotides line up with TRBD1. V shed 1 base, J shed 4 bases, and the junction held 2 bases outside the gene matches. This CDR3 comprises 14 residues. CDR1 is GTSNPN and CDR2 is SVGIG in the germline V gene (reference sequence).